Each of the 9 T cell receptor beta chains below was sequenced from the same sample in a study of CD8+ T cells in alopecia areata. As the sequencing template, cDNA was produced by extracting RNA and reverse transcribing it. The repertoire was sequenced with immunoSEQ multiplex PCR; TCRdb's copy has only in-frame clones and lacks some. The profile shows approximately 180,000 clones, less than 75% of them singletons. Sequenced material: CD8+ T cells sorted from blood, taken at week 0. These receptors originate from a human donor with alopecia areata.

This rearrangement joins TRBV5-4 to TRBJ2-7, with D perhaps matching TRBD1 (6 bases). The CDR3 contains 13 residues. Between the trimmed V and J ends, which lost 2 bases and 5 bases, there was a span of 11 bases. Germline CDR1 and CDR2: SGHNT and YYREEE (reference sequence). The CDR3, as DNA: TGTGCCAGCAGCTTACAGGGATTCCACGAGCAGTACTTC. Protein product: CASSLQGFHEQYF.

The table lists this clone with a few counts. The chain links TRBV29-1 to TRBJ2-7, with unresolved D. V was trimmed by 1 base and J by 3 bases, leaving 13 bases between them. The CDR3 runs to 14 residues. Germline V gives CDR1 SQVTM, CDR2 ANQGSEA. CDR3 sequence reads: CSVEVGNSGYEQYF. DNA of the CDR3: TGCAGCGTTGAAGTGGGAAATAGTGGCTACGAGCAGTACTTC.

For the CDR3, the DNA is TGTGCCAGCAGCCTCGGAAATGAGGAGCAGTACTTC. Amino acids: CASSLGNEEQYF. The V gene is TRBV13, the J gene TRBJ2-7; D remains unclear. V gave up 5 bases and J gave up 7 bases, with 12 bases separating them. CDR1 PRHDT and CDR2 FYEKMQ come from the germline V gene (reference sequence). The CDR3 covers 12 residues.

The chain recombines TRBV13 with TRBJ2-7, with D tentatively TRBD1 (6 bases). CDR3 length equals 13 residues. The germline V gene has CDR1 PRHDT and CDR2 FYEKMQ (reference sequence). V shed 2 bases and J shed 7 bases, with 12 bases lying between them. The CDR3 sequence: CASSLPGQKEQYF. The CDR3 DNA sequence: TGTGCCAGCAGCTTACCGGGACAAAAAGAGCAGTACTTC.

CDR3 region: CASRGRETKNIQYF. CDR3 DNA: TGTGCCAGCAGAGGCCGGGAGACCAAAAACATTCAGTACTTC. This chain links TRBV2 with TRBJ2-4; D might be TRBD2 (6 bases). The germline V gene has CDR1 SNHLY and CDR2 FYNNEI. This CDR3 has 14 amino acids. V lost 6 bases and J 2 bases, leaving 11 bases between the germline ends.

J is TRBJ2-5 and V is TRBV5-1; 7 bases are shared with TRBD1. Germline V gives CDR1 SGHRS, CDR2 YFSETQ. The J segment lost 5 bases and the V segment lost 0 bases, leaving 7 bases of the junction unmatched. The CDR3 consists of 15 residues. CDR3 sequence (DNA): TGCGCCAGCAGCTTGGGGGACAGCAAAACGGAGACCCAGTACTTC. Translating gives CASSLGDSKTETQYF.

The chain uses TRBV9 and TRBJ1-6; 7 positions match TRBD1. CDR1 SGDLS and CDR2 YYNGEE come from the germline V gene. This CDR3 is 15 amino acids long. The V segment lost 3 bases and the J segment 7 bases; nucleotides outside the gene matches: 7. The CDR3 is CASSAGDRVNSPLHF. DNA of the CDR3: TGTGCCAGCAGCGCAGGTGACAGGGTGAATTCACCCCTCCACTTT.

The genes are TRBV6-5 and TRBJ1-4; 7 bases align to TRBD1. The CDR3 spans 15 residues. The V and J ends lost 2 bases and 4 bases, in that order; junction bases with no gene match: 4. Germline V CDR1 and CDR2: MNHEY, SVGAGI. As DNA, the CDR3 is TGTGCCAGCAGTTACGGAGGGGGCAATAATGAAAAACTGTTTTTT. This sequence encodes CASSYGGGNNEKLFF.

The chain uses TRBV14 and TRBJ1-1; D not resolved. The CDR3 runs to 14 residues. Germline CDR1 reads SGHDN; CDR2 reads FVKESK. Deletions cut 7 bases from V and 2 bases from J, with 14 bases between. The CDR3 loop is CASTTTGFNTEAFF. The CDR3 region has the DNA TGTGCCAGCACCACAACCGGGTTTAACACTGAAGCTTTCTTT.